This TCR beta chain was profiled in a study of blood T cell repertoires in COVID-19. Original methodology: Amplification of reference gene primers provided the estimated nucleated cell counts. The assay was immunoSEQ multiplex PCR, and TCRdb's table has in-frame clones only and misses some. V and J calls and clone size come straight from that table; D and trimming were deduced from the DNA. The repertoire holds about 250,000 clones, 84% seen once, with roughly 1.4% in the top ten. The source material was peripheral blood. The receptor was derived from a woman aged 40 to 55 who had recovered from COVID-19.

The DNA for the CDR3 is TGTGCCAGCAGTGAAGTGGGGGGACGCACCGGGGAGCTGTTTTTT. Translated: CASSEVGGRTGELFF. The chain links TRBV6-1 to TRBJ2-2, with D tentatively TRBD2 (6 bases). Germline CDR1 MNHNS, CDR2 SASEGT. The CDR3 consists of 15 residues. Trimming shortened V by 1 base and J by 4 bases, and 10 bases separated the two germline ends.